The 22 T cell receptor beta chains presented below share a single source sample, sequenced in a study of T cells after yellow fever vaccination. TCRdb reprocessed the 5' RACE reads via MiXCR and lists one record per CDR3 protein. Of more than 300,000 distinct CDR3 sequences listed, approximately 12% are singletons. The sequencing here drew on CD4+ T cells sorted from PBMCs, taken 45 days after the yellow fever booster vaccination. These receptors all come from a man in his late teens or twenties who received the YFV17D yellow fever vaccine.

The CDR3 region has the DNA TGTGCCATCAGTGCTACAGGGCCTACTGAAGCTTTCTTT. Amino acid sequence: CAISATGPTEAFF. The chain couples TRBV10-3 to TRBJ1-1; TRBD1 might be the D (6 bases). Germline-derived CDR1 and CDR2 are ENHRY and SYGVKD. Trimming cost V 4 bases and J 5 bases, with 11 bases left between them. This CDR3 has 13 amino acids.

The rearrangement joins TRBV6-6 to TRBJ1-2, with 7 nucleotides matching TRBD1. The CDR3 consists of 18 residues. The junction had 20 bases not matched to a gene; V was cut back by 6 bases and J by 4 bases. CDR1 MNHNY and CDR2 SVGAGI come from the germline V gene (reference sequence). The chain's CDR3 is CASSHHRGRVKTPYGYTF. DNA of the CDR3: TGTGCCAGCAGCCACCACAGGGGAAGAGTCAAAACCCCCTATGGCTACACCTTC.

This clonotype was recorded a few times. The chain links TRBV20-1 to TRBJ1-1; 9 bases match TRBD1. The J segment lost 6 bases and the V segment lost 4 bases, leaving 6 bases of the junction unmatched. This CDR3 region has 13 residues. The germline V gene encodes CDR1 DFQATT and CDR2 SNEGSKA (reference sequence). CDR3 residues: CSAIGQGMAEAFF. The CDR3 DNA follows: TGCAGTGCTATCGGACAGGGGATGGCTGAAGCTTTCTTT.

This clonotype was counted a few times. This rearrangement joins TRBV6-2 or TRBV6-3 to TRBJ2-5; 8 bases agree with TRBD2. V gave up 8 bases and J gave up 3 bases; unmatched junction bases: 11. CDR1 is MNHEY, CDR2 SVGEGT, per germline. This CDR3 has 15 amino acids. Here the CDR3 reads CASLERTSGKETQYF. The CDR3 DNA follows: TGTGCCAGCCTTGAGCGTACTAGCGGCAAAGAGACCCAGTACTTC.

This chain links TRBV11-1 with TRBJ1-1, with 9 bases identical to TRBD1. Unmatched junction bases numbered 8, after V lost 2 bases and J lost 7 bases. The CDR3 extends over 15 amino acids. From germline, CDR1 is SGHAT and CDR2 FQDESV (reference sequence). CDR3 loop: CASSLIKGQGIEAFF. The CDR3 DNA reads as TGTGCCAGCAGCTTAATCAAGGGACAGGGTATTGAAGCTTTCTTT.

The gene calls are TRBV14 and TRBJ2-3; D is possibly TRBD2 (5 bases). Trimming took 2 bases from V and 3 from J, leaving 18 bases between them. The CDR3 totals 17 residues. CDR1 and CDR2 (germline): SGHDN, FVKESK. CDR3 in DNA: TGTGCCAGCAGCCAACTCACCCGGGGTCGGTTGACAGATACGCAGTATTTT. Translated, it gives CASSQLTRGRLTDTQYF.

This clonotype has a handful of counts. The rearrangement joins TRBV7-6 to TRBJ2-5, with TRBD2 identical over 9 bases. After removal of 5 bases from V and 5 bases from J, the junction contained 6 bases not matched to a gene. The CDR3 is 14 amino acids. The germline gives CDR1 SGHVS, CDR2 FNYEAQ. The CDR3 reads CASSRGGALETQYF. For the CDR3, the DNA is TGTGCCAGCAGCCGCGGGGGGGCCCTGGAGACCCAGTACTTC.

This clonotype was seen only a few times. J is TRBJ2-7 and V is TRBV28; 7 bases agree with TRBD1. The CDR3 length is 13 residues. The ends lost 4 bases at V and 5 bases at J; junction bases unmatched: 5. The germline gives CDR1 MDHEN, CDR2 SYDVKM. DNA for the CDR3: TGTGCCAGCAGTTACTCGACAGGGAACGAGCAGTACGTC. Protein: CASSYSTGNEQYV.

The genes are TRBV6-2 or TRBV6-3 and TRBJ2-7; maybe TRBD2 (5 bases). CDR1 is MNHEY, CDR2 SVGEGT, per germline. Trimming took 0 bases from V and 3 from J, leaving 18 bases between them. The CDR3 consists of 17 residues. The chain's CDR3 is CASSYSGRRTSFYEQYF. The CDR3, as DNA: TGTGCCAGCAGTTACTCCGGACGGAGGACCTCATTCTACGAGCAGTACTTC.

This clonotype has more than one count but fewer than ten. This sequence joins TRBV28 and TRBJ2-5, with TRBD1 matching over 7 bases. V lost 10 bases, J lost 3 bases, and 5 bases stayed unmatched. The germline CDR1 and CDR2 sequences are MDHEN and SYDVKM. The CDR3 is 12 residues long. CDR3 nucleotides: TGTGCCACCCGGACAGGAGAAGAGACCCAGTACTTC. Amino acid sequence: CATRTGEETQYF.

The V call is TRBV7-2, the J call TRBJ2-7, with 8 bases aligning to TRBD1. The CDR3 runs to 16 residues. The ends lost 0 bases at V and 5 bases at J; junction bases unmatched: 9. Germline assignment: CDR1 SGHTA and CDR2 FQGNSA. CDR3 region: CASSLAYTGGLNEQYF. CDR3 coding DNA: TGTGCCAGCAGCTTAGCGTACACAGGGGGATTAAACGAGCAGTACTTC.

V and J are TRBV20-1 and TRBJ2-3; TRBD2 might be the D (5 bases). This CDR3 is 14 amino acids long. Germline CDR1 reads DFQATT; CDR2 reads SNEGSKA (reference sequence). Trimming pared 5 bases from V and 4 bases from J, leaving 16 bases between. Here the CDR3 reads CSAPSLGGADTQYF. In DNA, the CDR3 is TGCAGTGCTCCCTCGCTTGGAGGCGCAGATACGCAGTATTTT.

This clonotype has just a few counts. The chain employs TRBV24-1 and TRBJ2-3; D gene unclear. CDR1 and CDR2 (germline): KGHDR, SFDVKD. V was cut by 10 bases and J by 5 bases, with 18 bases left in between. The CDR3 covers 14 residues. The CDR3 coding sequence is TGTGCCACTGCTTCTGGTACAGTGGTAGATACGCAGTATTTT. Protein sequence: CATASGTVVDTQYF.

The J gene is TRBJ2-5, the V gene TRBV7-2; D is unclear. The CDR3 covers 13 residues. The germline CDR1 and CDR2 sequences are SGHTA and FQGNSA. Trimming took off 8 bases at V and 1 base at J, with 11 bases between the two ends. This chain's CDR3 is CASGSGSQETQYF. The CDR3 DNA sequence: TGTGCCAGCGGCTCCGGCTCCCAAGAGACCCAGTACTTC.

This clonotype was seen a few times. V gene TRBV5-4 combines with J gene TRBJ2-5; 9 bases align to TRBD1. Germline V gene lookup returns CDR1 SGHNT and CDR2 YYREEE (reference sequence). V lost 0 bases, J lost 4 bases, and 7 bases stayed unmatched. The CDR3 length is 16 residues. CDR3 bases: TGTGCCAGCAGCTTGGCCCTACAGGGGGCTCGAGAGACCCAGTACTTC. Amino acids: CASSLALQGARETQYF.

The table lists this clonotype with a few counts. The chain is built from TRBV12-5 and TRBJ1-2; 9 bases line up with TRBD1. Germline lookup yields CDR1 LGHNT and CDR2 FRNRAP. The junction had 11 bases not matched to a gene; V was cut back by 7 bases and J by 8 bases. The CDR3 covers 14 residues. Written as DNA, the CDR3 is TGTGCTAGTGCCCGGACAGGGGCTGGCCGGGGCTACACCTTC. As protein: CASARTGAGRGYTF.

This sequence joins TRBV7-3 and TRBJ2-2, with unresolved D. There are 12 residues in the CDR3. CDR1 and CDR2 from the germline V gene are SGHTA and FQGTGA. V shed 5 bases and J shed 4 bases, with 5 bases lying between them. The CDR3 is CASSLPTGELFF. CDR3 sequence (DNA): TGTGCCAGCAGCCTACCCACCGGGGAGCTGTTTTTT.

The rearrangement links TRBV2 to TRBJ2-3, with 9 nucleotides matching TRBD2. This CDR3 comprises 14 residues. J gave up 3 bases and V 7 bases, and 5 bases lay outside the gene matches. Germline V lookup: CDR1 SNHLY, CDR2 FYNNEI. The CDR3 protein is CASIPGLATDTQYF. The CDR3 bases are TGTGCCAGCATTCCGGGACTAGCAACAGATACGCAGTATTTT.

A few counts support this clonotype. V is TRBV12-3 or TRBV12-4 and J is TRBJ1-1; D call uncertain. The germline V and J ends were trimmed by 2 bases and 3 bases, with 7 bases remaining between them. The CDR3 length is 13 residues. The DNA of the CDR3 is TGTGCCAGCAGTTTAAGGTGGGACACTGAAGCTTTCTTT. Translating gives CASSLRWDTEAFF.

This clonotype was counted only a few times. This sequence joins TRBV7-2 and TRBJ1-5; D is unclear. V was cut by 0 bases and J by 6 bases, with 6 bases left in between. Germline assignment: CDR1 SGHTA and CDR2 FQGNSA. CDR3 length: 13 residues. The CDR3, as DNA: TGTGCCAGCAGCTTAGCGCCTGTTCAGCCCCAGCATTTT. Amino acid sequence: CASSLAPVQPQHF. Together with reference TRBV7-2 and TRBJ1-5, the CDR3 gives the full variable domain: GAGVSQSPSNKVTEKGKDVELRCDPISGHTALYWYRQSLGQGLEFLIYFQGNSAPDKSGLPSDRFSAERTGGSVSTLTIQRTQQEDSAVYLCASSLAPVQPQHFGDGTRLSIL.

The rearrangement links TRBV10-2 to TRBJ2-1; TRBD1 matches 7 bases. Losses at the gene ends were 2 bases for V and 0 bases for J; bases not matched to a gene: 4. This CDR3 has 16 amino acids. Germline CDR1 WSHSY, CDR2 SAAADI. Here the CDR3 DNA reads TGCGCCAGCAGTGAGCGACGGACAGGCTCCTACAATGAGCAGTTCTTC. Protein: CASSERRTGSYNEQFF.

The chain is built from TRBV2 and TRBJ2-1; D is possibly TRBD1 (6 bases). V dropped 6 bases and J dropped 9 bases, with 18 bases sitting between them. CDR3 length: 14 amino acids. CDR1 and CDR2 (germline): SNHLY, FYNNEI. The CDR3 here is CASRAGTMELEQFF. For the CDR3, the DNA is TGTGCCAGCAGAGCCGGGACAATGGAACTTGAGCAGTTCTTC.